This entry concerns a single T cell receptor beta chain. This CDR3 comprises 13 residues. The germline gives CDR1 MNHEY, CDR2 SMNVEV (reference sequence). The V gene lost 1 base and the J gene lost 4 bases, with 7 bases spanning the gap. The data are from a study of control samples from healthy donors and cancer patients. The repertoire was sequenced with immunoSEQ multiplex PCR; TCRdb's copy has only in-frame clones and lacks some. The repertoire consists of 120,000 to 150,000 clones, with approximately 86% occurring once and the leading ten covering 8.7%. The sequence derives from a woman aged 25 to 39 in good health. Source material: blood. V is TRBV27 and J is TRBJ1-2; D gene ambiguous. The CDR3 DNA sequence: TGTGCCAGCAGTTTATTCGACGGCTATGGCTACACCTTC. Amino acids: CASSLFDGYGYTF.